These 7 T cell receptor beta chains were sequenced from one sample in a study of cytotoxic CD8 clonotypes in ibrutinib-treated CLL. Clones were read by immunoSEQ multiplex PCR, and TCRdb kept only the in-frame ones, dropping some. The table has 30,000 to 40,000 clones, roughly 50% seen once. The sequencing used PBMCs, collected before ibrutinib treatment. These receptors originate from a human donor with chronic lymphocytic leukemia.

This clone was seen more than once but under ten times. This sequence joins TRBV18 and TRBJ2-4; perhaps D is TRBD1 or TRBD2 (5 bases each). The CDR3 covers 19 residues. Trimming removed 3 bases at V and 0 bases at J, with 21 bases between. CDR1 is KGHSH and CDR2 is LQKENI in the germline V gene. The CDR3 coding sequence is TGTGCCAGCTCACCGGGACGAGAAAACCGAAGCCTAGCCAAAAACATTCAGTACTTC. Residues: CASSPGRENRSLAKNIQYF.

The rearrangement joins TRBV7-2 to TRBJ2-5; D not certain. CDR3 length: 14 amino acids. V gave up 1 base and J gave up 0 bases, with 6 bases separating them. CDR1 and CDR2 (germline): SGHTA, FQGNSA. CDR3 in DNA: TGTGCCAGCAGCTTAGTCCTTCACCAAGAGACCCAGTACTTC. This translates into CASSLVLHQETQYF.

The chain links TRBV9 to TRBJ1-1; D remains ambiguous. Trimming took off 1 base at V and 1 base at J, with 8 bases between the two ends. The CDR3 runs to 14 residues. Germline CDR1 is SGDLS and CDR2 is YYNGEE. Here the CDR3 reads CASSVTASNTEAFF. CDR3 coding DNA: TGTGCCAGCAGCGTAACAGCCTCGAACACTGAAGCTTTCTTT.

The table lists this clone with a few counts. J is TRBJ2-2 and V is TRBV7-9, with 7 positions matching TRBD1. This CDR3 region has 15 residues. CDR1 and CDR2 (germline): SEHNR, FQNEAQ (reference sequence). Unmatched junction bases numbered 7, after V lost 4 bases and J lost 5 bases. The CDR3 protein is CASSYLGQRTGELFF. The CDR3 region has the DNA TGTGCCAGCAGCTATCTGGGACAGAGGACCGGGGAGCTGTTTTTT. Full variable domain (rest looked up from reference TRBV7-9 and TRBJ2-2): DTGVSQNPRHKITKRGQNVTFRCDPISEHNRLYWYRQTLGQGPEFLTYFQNEAQLEKSRLLSDRFSAERPKGSFSTLEIQRTEQGDSAMYLCASSYLGQRTGELFFGEGSRLTVL.

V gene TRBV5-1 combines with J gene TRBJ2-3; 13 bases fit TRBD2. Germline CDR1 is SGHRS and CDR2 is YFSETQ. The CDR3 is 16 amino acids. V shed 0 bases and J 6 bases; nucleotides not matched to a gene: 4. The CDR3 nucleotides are TGCGCCAGCAGCTTGGGGACTAGCGGGGGAGGGGATACGCAGTATTTT. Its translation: CASSLGTSGGGDTQYF.

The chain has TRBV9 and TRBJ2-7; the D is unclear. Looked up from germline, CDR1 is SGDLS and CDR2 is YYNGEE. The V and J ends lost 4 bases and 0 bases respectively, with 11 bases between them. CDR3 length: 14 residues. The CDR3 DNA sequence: TGTGCCAGCAGCCCGTGGACGTTCTCCTACGAGCAGTACTTC. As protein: CASSPWTFSYEQYF.

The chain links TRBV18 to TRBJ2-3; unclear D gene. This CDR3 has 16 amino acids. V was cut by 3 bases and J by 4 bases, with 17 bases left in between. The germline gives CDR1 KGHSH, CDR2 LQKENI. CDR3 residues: CASSPWADETADTQYF. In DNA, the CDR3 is TGTGCCAGCTCACCGTGGGCAGACGAAACGGCAGATACGCAGTATTTT.